The 32 T cell receptor beta chains below all came from one sample that was sequenced in a study of blood T cell repertoires in COVID-19 (dated by TCRdb to the early 2020s). Library construction relied on the immunoSEQ multiplex PCR assay. TCRdb took this table from immuneACCESS and kept in-frame rearrangements with V and J called. Such tables lack part of the clones; where checked against another copy, unresolved V genes explain under half of the gap, and the rest is unexplained. In all, the sample holds 300,000 or so clones, and about nine tenths of those were seen once. 3.5% to 4.5% of the sample goes to the ten largest clones. Sequenced material: peripheral blood. The source is a woman aged 40 to 55 with acute or convalescent COVID-19.

The V call is TRBV7-2, the J call TRBJ1-6; D is unclear. Trimming stripped 2 bases from V and 0 bases from J, with 8 bases between. Germline assignment: CDR1 SGHTA and CDR2 FQGNSA. There are 16 residues in the CDR3. The DNA for the CDR3 is TGTGCCAGCAGCTTAATAAACTTCTCCTATAATTCACCCCTCCACTTT. Its translation: CASSLINFSYNSPLHF.

The rearrangement joins TRBV2 to TRBJ1-1, with TRBD1 identical over 10 bases. Germline V gene lookup returns CDR1 SNHLY and CDR2 FYNNEI. Losses at the gene ends were 11 bases for V and 1 base for J; bases not matched to a gene: 4. The CDR3 covers 13 residues. In DNA, the CDR3 is TGTGCCTGGGACAGGGGAGGGAACACTGAAGCTTTCTTT. This gives the protein CAWDRGGNTEAFF.

On this clone itself: At the DNA level, this CDR3 is encoded by other sequences in the same sample as well. The chain has TRBV19 and TRBJ2-4, with TRBD1 matching over 10 bases. The CDR3 length is 18 residues. The junction had 17 bases not matched to a gene; V was cut back by 2 bases and J by 10 bases. The germline V gene encodes CDR1 LNHDA and CDR2 SQIVND (reference sequence). The CDR3 here is CASSIMFPLRDRGNIQYF. The CDR3 DNA reads TGTGCCAGTAGTATAATGTTTCCCTTACGGGACAGGGGTAATATTCAGTACTTC.

The CDR3 sequence: CASSHHRANTGELFF. The CDR3 DNA reads as TGCGCCAGCAGCCACCACAGGGCTAACACCGGGGAGCTGTTTTTT. The chain links TRBV4-1 to TRBJ2-2; TRBD1 might be the D (6 bases). The CDR3 totals 15 residues. The germline gives CDR1 MGHRA, CDR2 YSYEKL. Trimming left V 3 bases short and J 2 bases short, with 10 bases between.

CDR3 residues: CASLRNRGNTEAFF. CDR3 coding DNA: TGCGCCAGCCTGAGGAACAGGGGGAACACTGAAGCTTTCTTT. The J gene is TRBJ1-1, the V gene TRBV4-1; the match to TRBD1 covers 7 bases. This CDR3 spans 14 amino acids. V was clipped by 8 bases and J by 1 base; unmatched bases: 7. Germline CDR1 is MGHRA and CDR2 is YSYEKL.

The gene calls are TRBV27 and TRBJ1-1; a possible D gene is TRBD1 (5 bases). With 6 bases removed from V and 4 bases from J, the gap between germline ends came to 15 bases. This CDR3 has 14 amino acids. Germline values: CDR1 MNHEY, CDR2 SMNVEV (reference sequence). The CDR3 DNA follows: TGTGCCAGCAGCTGGGGCCGTTTGGGCACTGAAGCTTTCTTT. Residues: CASSWGRLGTEAFF.

J is TRBJ1-3 and V is TRBV9; tentatively, D is TRBD1 (6 bases). The CDR3 is 13 amino acids. Germline CDR1 SGDLS, CDR2 YYNGEE. V was clipped by 2 bases and J by 7 bases, with 10 bases between them. The CDR3 DNA is TGTGCCAGCAGCGTCGGGGGGCAGAACACCATATATTTT. Amino acids: CASSVGGQNTIYF.

This clone was seen just once. This sequence joins TRBV7-2 and TRBJ1-5, with D uncertain. The V gene lost 0 bases and the J gene lost 7 bases, with 4 bases spanning the gap. The germline V gene has CDR1 SGHTA and CDR2 FQGNSA. This CDR3 spans 12 amino acids. The CDR3 spells CASSLASQPQHF. The CDR3 nucleotides read TGTGCCAGCAGCTTAGCAAGCCAGCCCCAGCATTTT. The whole variable domain, filled in from reference TRBV7-2 and TRBJ1-5, reads GAGVSQSPSNKVTEKGKDVELRCDPISGHTALYWYRQSLGQGLEFLIYFQGNSAPDKSGLPSDRFSAERTGGSVSTLTIQRTQQEDSAVYLCASSLASQPQHFGDGTRLSIL.

This chain connects TRBV5-4 to TRBJ1-2; weak D call: TRBD1 (6 bases). This CDR3 has 15 amino acids. Germline values: CDR1 SGHNT, CDR2 YYREEE (reference sequence). Deletions cut 3 bases from V and 0 bases from J, with 12 bases between. The CDR3, as DNA: TGTGCCAGCAGCTGGGTGGACAGACCTAACTATGGCTACACCTTC. As protein: CASSWVDRPNYGYTF.

The chain carries TRBV18 and TRBJ2-3; 11 bases fit TRBD2. This CDR3 region has 17 residues. Per the germline V gene, CDR1 is KGHSH and CDR2 is LQKENI. V dropped 2 bases and J dropped 0; count of bases not matched to a gene: 4. This CDR3 reads CASSPRLAGPSTDTQYF. CDR3 nucleotide sequence: TGTGCCAGCTCACCAAGACTAGCGGGGCCGAGCACAGATACGCAGTATTTT.

This clone has only one observation. The chain links TRBV12-3 or TRBV12-4 to TRBJ1-2; TRBD1 agrees at 8 bases. V lost 5 bases, J lost 6 bases, and 5 bases stayed unmatched. There are 13 residues in the CDR3. The CDR3 here is CASSRTGPNGYTF. The CDR3 bases are TGTGCCAGCAGTAGGACAGGGCCGAATGGCTACACCTTC.

The rearrangement joins TRBV5-8 to TRBJ1-5; TRBD1 agrees at 11 bases. J lost 4 bases, V lost 0 bases, and 6 bases had no gene match. Germline V gene sequence: CDR1 SGHTS, CDR2 YDEGEE. The CDR3 extends over 17 amino acids. CDR3 bases: TGTGCCAGCAGCTTGGGGTTGGGACAGGGGGTAAATCAGCCCCAGCATTTT. It translates to CASSLGLGQGVNQPQHF.

The rearrangement uses TRBV4-1 and TRBJ1-4; D is unclear. Germline V gives CDR1 MGHRA, CDR2 YSYEKL. CDR3 length equals 17 residues. With 1 base removed from V and 0 bases from J, the gap between germline ends came to 12 bases. CDR3 loop: CASSQAQWAATNEKLFF. CDR3 nucleotides: TGCGCCAGCAGCCAAGCCCAGTGGGCCGCAACTAATGAAAAACTGTTTTTT.

The chain couples TRBV2 to TRBJ2-5, with a possible D match to TRBD2 (6 bases). Trimming pared 5 bases from V and 7 bases from J, leaving 14 bases between. CDR3 length: 13 residues. Per germline, CDR1 SNHLY and CDR2 FYNNEI. As DNA, the CDR3 is TGTGCCAGCAGTTCTCTGGAGGGTGGGACCCAGTACTTC. It is translated as CASSSLEGGTQYF.

V is TRBV7-8 and J is TRBJ2-3, with 9 bases matching TRBD2. CDR3 length equals 16 residues. After removal of 3 bases from V and 1 base from J, the junction contained 5 bases not matched to a gene. Germline values: CDR1 SGHVS, CDR2 FQNEAQ. The CDR3 DNA sequence: TGTGCCAGCAGCTTCCAAGCGGGGGGTGGCACAGATACGCAGTATTTT. It yields the protein CASSFQAGGGTDTQYF. The whole variable domain, filled in from reference TRBV7-8 and TRBJ2-3, reads GAGVSQSPRYKVAKRGQDVALRCDPISGHVSLFWYQQALGQGPEFLTYFQNEAQLDKSGLPSDRFFAERPEGSVSTLKIQRTQQEDSAVYLCASSFQAGGGTDTQYFGPGTRLTVL.

This chain joins TRBV6-5 and TRBJ1-6, with 9 positions matching TRBD1. There are 16 residues in the CDR3. CDR1 and CDR2 from the germline V gene are MNHEY and SVGAGI. Unmatched junction bases numbered 3, after V lost 0 bases and J lost 6 bases. CDR3 sequence reads: CASSYSTTGGNSPLHF. CDR3 nucleotides: TGTGCCAGCAGTTACTCGACGACAGGGGGTAATTCACCCCTCCACTTT.

The V call is TRBV7-8, the J call TRBJ1-2, with D uncertain. The CDR3 has 13 amino acids. CDR1 is SGHVS, CDR2 FQNEAQ, per germline. Trimming removed 1 base at V and 5 bases at J, with 8 bases between. DNA of the CDR3: TGTGCCAGCAGCTTAGGGGCAGCTTATGGCTACACCTTC. Protein: CASSLGAAYGYTF. The variable domain in full, with the rest retrieved from reference TRBV7-8 and TRBJ1-2, is GAGVSQSPRYKVAKRGQDVALRCDPISGHVSLFWYQQALGQGPEFLTYFQNEAQLDKSGLPSDRFFAERPEGSVSTLKIQRTQQEDSAVYLCASSLGAAYGYTFGSGTRLTVV.

This clone turned up a few times. The rearrangement uses TRBV6-6 and TRBJ1-2; 8 nucleotides match TRBD1. Germline lookup yields CDR1 MNHNY and CDR2 SVGAGI (reference sequence). CDR3 length: 13 residues. Trimming cost V 4 bases and J 4 bases; bases outside gene matches: 2. The CDR3 loop reads CASSSGQVYGYTF. The CDR3 nucleotides are TGTGCCAGCAGTTCGGGACAGGTCTATGGCTACACCTTC.

The chain joins TRBV11-1 to TRBJ2-5; TRBD1 aligns across 10 bases. Germline V gene lookup returns CDR1 SGHAT and CDR2 FQDESV (reference sequence). Germline trimming cut 6 bases from V and 5 bases from J; bases unmatched to any gene: 6. This CDR3 contains 14 residues. The CDR3 bases are TGTGCCAGCAGGCCGGACAGGGGGTGGGAGACCCAGTACTTC. Amino acid sequence: CASRPDRGWETQYF.

As concerns this clone: Other DNA variants within this sample encode the same CDR3. V gene TRBV9 combines with J gene TRBJ2-1; 8 bases align to TRBD1. Germline V lookup: CDR1 SGDLS, CDR2 YYNGEE. V trimming: 0 bases; J trimming: 1 base; junction bases outside the gene matches: 0. The CDR3 consists of 15 residues. DNA for the CDR3: TGTGCCAGCAGCGTAGGACAGGGGTCCTACAATGAGCAGTTCTTC. Amino acid sequence: CASSVGQGSYNEQFF.

CDR3 coding DNA: TGTGCCAGCAGTTACAGGGGGGAGTATACTGAAGCTTTCTTT. This gives the protein CASSYRGEYTEAFF. V and J are TRBV27 and TRBJ1-1, with 8 bases matching TRBD1. The CDR3 spans 14 residues. Germline trimming cut 4 bases from V and 5 bases from J; bases unmatched to any gene: 6. Germline V lookup: CDR1 MNHEY, CDR2 SMNVEV (reference sequence).

The gene calls are TRBV19 and TRBJ1-3, with no clear D. Germline V gene sequence: CDR1 LNHDA, CDR2 SQIVND (reference sequence). The CDR3 runs 14 residues. The V gene lost 7 bases and the J gene lost 0 bases, with 10 bases spanning the gap. The CDR3 reads CASTRTYSGNTIYF. Here the CDR3 DNA reads TGTGCCAGTACGCGCACTTACTCTGGAAACACCATATATTTT.

The chain recombines TRBV11-2 with TRBJ2-7, with 9 bases matching TRBD2. Germline CDR1 and CDR2: SGHAT and FQNNGV. The junction had 4 bases not matched to a gene; V was cut back by 3 bases and J by 4 bases. The CDR3 contains 14 residues. CDR3 sequence (DNA): TGTGCCAGCAGCTTCCCGGGACTAGCATACGAGCAGTACGTC. Amino acids: CASSFPGLAYEQYV.

The V call is TRBV6-5, the J call TRBJ2-2, with D possibly being TRBD1 (6 bases). Deletions cut 6 bases from V and 0 bases from J, with 11 bases between. CDR3 length: 15 amino acids. The germline CDR1 and CDR2 sequences are MNHEY and SVGAGI. The CDR3 coding sequence is TGTGCCAGCAGGACAACAGGGACGAACACCGGGGAGCTGTTTTTT. It codes for CASRTTGTNTGELFF.

V and J are TRBV5-6 and TRBJ1-2; 8 bases are shared with TRBD1. J lost 6 bases, V lost 1 base, and 14 bases had no gene match. CDR3 length: 17 residues. Looked up from germline, CDR1 is SGHDT and CDR2 is YYEEEE. CDR3 sequence: CASSLRVGQGYRDGYTF. The CDR3 DNA sequence: TGTGCCAGCAGCTTGCGTGTTGGACAGGGATATAGGGATGGCTACACCTTC.

The chain has TRBV19 and TRBJ1-2, with D perhaps matching TRBD1 (6 bases). The CDR3 contains 14 residues. Trimming stripped 4 bases from V and 4 bases from J, with 13 bases between. The germline V gene encodes CDR1 LNHDA and CDR2 SQIVND (reference sequence). CDR3 loop: CASSTSTGIYGYTF. As DNA, the CDR3 is TGTGCCAGTAGTACCTCGACAGGAATCTATGGCTACACCTTC. Looking up the rest from reference TRBV19 and TRBJ1-2 gives the full variable domain: DGGITQSPKYLFRKEGQNVTLSCEQNLNHDAMYWYRQDPGQGLRLIYYSQIVNDFQKGDIAEGYSVSREKKESFPLTVTSAQKNPTAFYLCASSTSTGIYGYTFGSGTRLTVV.

The J gene is TRBJ2-3, the V gene TRBV24-1; TRBD1 matches 8 bases. V lost 4 bases, J lost 0 bases, and 5 bases stayed unmatched. This CDR3 comprises 16 residues. Germline CDR1 and CDR2: KGHDR and SFDVKD. The CDR3 coding sequence is TGTGCCACCAGTGACCCGGACAGGGTTAGCACAGATACGCAGTATTTT. It translates to CATSDPDRVSTDTQYF.

This chain uses TRBV10-3 with TRBJ2-5; 12 nucleotides agree with TRBD2. Per the germline V gene, CDR1 is ENHRY and CDR2 is SYGVKD. The CDR3 is 16 amino acids. The junction had 6 bases not matched to a gene; V was cut back by 5 bases and J by 2 bases. The CDR3 loop is CAISRTSGEIQETQYF. For the CDR3, the DNA is TGTGCCATCAGTAGGACTAGCGGGGAGATACAAGAGACCCAGTACTTC.

This rearrangement joins TRBV3-1 (or the pseudogene TRBV3-2) to TRBJ1-2; 9 bases line up with TRBD1. The CDR3 loop spans 14 amino acids. Germline lookup yields CDR1 LGHDT and CDR2 YNNKEL (reference sequence). The trim removed 4 bases at V and 4 bases at J, leaving 4 bases unmatched. The CDR3 here is CASSPGQGGYGYTF. CDR3 nucleotide sequence: TGTGCCAGCAGCCCGGGACAGGGAGGCTATGGCTACACCTTC.

V and J are TRBV2 and TRBJ1-1, with D possibly TRBD1 on 5 matching bases. The CDR3 is 15 amino acids. Germline V gene lookup returns CDR1 SNHLY and CDR2 FYNNEI. Trimming pared 6 bases from V and 1 base from J, leaving 15 bases between. CDR3 amino acids: CASRGRERSNTEAFF. CDR3 nucleotide sequence: TGTGCCAGCAGAGGCAGGGAACGTTCGAACACTGAAGCTTTCTTT.

This clone showed up just a few times. J is TRBJ1-1 and V is TRBV3-1 (or the pseudogene TRBV3-2), with a possible D match to TRBD1 (6 bases). Trimming left V 3 bases short and J 7 bases short, with 21 bases between. Germline-derived CDR1 and CDR2 are LGHDT and YNNKEL (reference sequence). CDR3 length: 16 residues. Here the CDR3 reads CASSHPQGGGDSEAFF. As DNA, the CDR3 is TGTGCCAGCAGCCACCCCCAGGGAGGGGGGGATAGTGAAGCTTTCTTT.

This clone has just one count. The chain combines TRBV3-1 (or the pseudogene TRBV3-2) with TRBJ2-5; TRBD2 matches at 7 bases. Germline V CDR1 and CDR2: LGHDT, YNNKEL (reference sequence). This CDR3 contains 16 residues. V was clipped by 0 bases and J by 6 bases; unmatched bases: 10. The CDR3 DNA follows: TGTGCCAGCAGCCAAGAACCAACTAGCGTCAGGAAGACCCAGTACTTC. Its protein is CASSQEPTSVRKTQYF.